This T cell receptor (beta chain) stems from a study of tumor-infiltrating lymphocytes in oesophageal squamous cell carcinoma. The sample holds a few counts of this clonotype. TCRdb ran MiXCR on the PCR reads and lists one entry per CDR3 protein. The table lists about 15,000 distinct CDR3 sequences, 53% of them singletons. The germline gives CDR1 DFQATT, CDR2 SNEGSKA (reference sequence). V shed 1 base and J shed 3 bases, with 9 bases lying between them. The CDR3 runs 13 residues. Sequencing was done on a sample of esophageal tumor tissue. The rearrangement uses TRBV20-1 and TRBJ1-1, with TRBD1 as a possible D gene (5 bases). The clonotype was recovered from a male donor with esophageal squamous cell carcinoma. CDR3 residues: CSARGQGDTEAFF. DNA of the CDR3: TGCAGTGCTAGAGGCCAGGGAGACACTGAAGCTTTCTTT.